This record looks at one T cell receptor beta chain sequence and its context. The data stem from a study of blood T cell repertoires in COVID-19. Trimming stripped 6 bases from V and 0 bases from J, with 5 bases between. There are 12 residues in the CDR3. Germline values: CDR1 MNHEY, CDR2 SVGAGI. Sequencing was performed with immunoSEQ multiplex PCR; in TCRdb, only in-frame clones are kept and a portion is missing. The sample has about 150,000 clones, roughly 90% seen once; the top ten hold under 3%. The receptor was isolated from a man between 60 and 75 years old with active or convalescent COVID-19. The chain joins TRBV6-5 to TRBJ1-2; tentatively, D is TRBD1 (5 bases). The source material was peripheral blood. The CDR3 region is CASRGANYGYTF. CDR3 bases: TGTGCCAGCAGAGGGGCTAACTATGGCTACACCTTC.